The source of this T cell receptor beta chain is a study of blood T cell repertoires in COVID-19. At the level of the study: In each case, the material was cDNA or gDNA derived from T cells, B-cell-depleted T cells, or PBMCs.

How the authors handled the data: Estimates of nucleated cell counts were drawn from the amplification of reference gene primers. Sequencing was performed with immunoSEQ multiplex PCR; in TCRdb, only in-frame clones are kept and a portion is missing. V, J and clone size are those of that table, while D and trimming were read from the DNA. The table lists about 120,000 clones, 90% of them singletons, with 1.8% in the top ten. The germline V and J ends were trimmed by 7 bases and 1 base, with 10 bases remaining between them. This CDR3 contains 13 residues. This chain joins TRBV12-3 or TRBV12-4 and TRBJ1-1; D might be TRBD1 (5 bases). The sequence derives from a human donor with active COVID-19. The donor label of this sample is uncertain. Sequenced input: peripheral blood. The CDR3 bases are TGTGCCAGCACCTTTACAGGGAACACTGAAGCTTTCTTT. Its protein product is CASTFTGNTEAFF.